The next 29 T cell receptor beta chains were all read from a single sample in a study of T cells in Graves' hyperthyroidism and ophthalmopathy. Using RNA transcripts as the source, TCR beta CDR3 regions were amplified. TCR CDR3 underwent first-round RT-PCR with the HTBI primer set. In TCRdb, the multiplex PCR reads were re-called with MiXCR into one record per CDR3 protein. The data show roughly 710,000 distinct CDR3 sequences, roughly a third seen once. The sample taken for sequencing was blood. These receptors were collected from a woman in her 40s with Graves' hyperthyroidism.

This clonotype was detected many times. The J gene is TRBJ2-7, the V gene TRBV7-8, with D perhaps TRBD1 (6 bases). Between the trimmed V and J ends, which lost 5 bases and 5 bases, there was a span of 22 bases. Germline values: CDR1 SGHVS, CDR2 FQNEAQ. The CDR3 spans 16 residues. CDR3 sequence reads: CASSPNIRAGVDEQYF. The CDR3 DNA reads TGTGCCAGCAGCCCCAACATAAGGGCAGGGGTCGACGAGCAGTACTTC.

The chain carries TRBV7-2 and TRBJ2-3; 12 bases align to TRBD1. This CDR3 contains 16 residues. V trimming: 4 bases; J trimming: 6 bases; junction bases outside the gene matches: 8. Germline V gene data show CDR1 as SGHTA and CDR2 as FQGNSA. The CDR3 spells CASSSGTGGRGDTQYF. As DNA, the CDR3 is TGTGCCAGCAGCTCCGGGACAGGGGGCCGGGGGGATACGCAGTATTTT.

This clonotype showed up many times. The gene calls are TRBV7-9 and TRBJ1-1; D is undetermined. CDR3 size: 13 residues. Trimming left V 0 bases short and J 4 bases short, with 6 bases between. Germline lookup yields CDR1 SEHNR and CDR2 FQNEAQ (reference sequence). CDR3 sequence reads: CASSLATGTEAFF. As DNA, the CDR3 is TGTGCCAGCAGCTTAGCGACGGGCACTGAAGCTTTCTTT.

This clonotype was detected ten times or more. The chain employs TRBV19 and TRBJ1-5; no definite D call. The CDR3 has 12 amino acids. The germline V gene encodes CDR1 LNHDA and CDR2 SQIVND (reference sequence). With 7 bases removed from V and 7 bases from J, the gap between germline ends came to 11 bases. The CDR3 sequence: CASNMGLQPQHF. CDR3 in DNA: TGTGCCAGTAACATGGGGTTACAGCCCCAGCATTTT.

The chain has TRBV7-2 and TRBJ1-2, with D perhaps TRBD1 (5 bases). V lost 3 bases and J 7 bases, leaving 9 bases between the germline ends. This CDR3 spans 12 amino acids. The germline V gene encodes CDR1 SGHTA and CDR2 FQGNSA. Here the CDR3 reads CASSFWGSGYTF. CDR3 coding DNA: TGTGCCAGCAGCTTCTGGGGGAGTGGCTACACCTTC. The variable domain in full, with the rest retrieved from reference TRBV7-2 and TRBJ1-2, is GAGVSQSPSNKVTEKGKDVELRCDPISGHTALYWYRQSLGQGLEFLIYFQGNSAPDKSGLPSDRFSAERTGGSVSTLTIQRTQQEDSAVYLCASSFWGSGYTFGSGTRLTVV.

Comment on this clonotype: Given a much more abundant clone one base away, this may be a read error. The V gene is TRBV15, the J gene TRBJ1-3; D is undetermined. The V gene's germline CDR1 is LNHNV and CDR2 YYDKDF (reference sequence). V was shortened by 0 bases and J by 7 bases, with 10 bases between the two germline ends. This CDR3 is built from 14 residues. The CDR3: CATSRDDQLNTIYF. The CDR3 nucleotides are TGTGCCACCAGCAGAGATGATCAGTTGAACACCATATATTTT.

In this sample, this clonotype turned up many times. The J gene is TRBJ2-5, the V gene TRBV7-2; 7 bases map to TRBD2. Germline CDR1 reads SGHTA; CDR2 reads FQGNSA. The CDR3 is made up of 13 amino acids. J was trimmed by 7 bases and V by 1 base; bases with no gene match: 3. The CDR3 protein is CASSLDGGVTQYF. DNA for the CDR3: TGTGCCAGCAGCTTAGATGGGGGGGTGACCCAGTACTTC.

In its sample, this clonotype was seen many times. The rearrangement uses TRBV9 and TRBJ2-7, with 9 bases identical to TRBD1. The CDR3 extends over 15 amino acids. CDR1 and CDR2 from the germline V gene are SGDLS and YYNGEE. V dropped 0 bases and J dropped 5; count of bases not matched to a gene: 6. The CDR3 spells CASSVEGTGIDEQYF. As DNA, the CDR3 is TGTGCCAGCAGCGTAGAGGGGACAGGGATCGACGAGCAGTACTTC.

The CDR3: CASSTGLAGGTDTQYF. CDR3 bases: TGTGCCAGCAGCACCGGACTAGCGGGGGGCACAGATACGCAGTATTTT. This sequence joins TRBV7-3 and TRBJ2-3; TRBD2 aligns across 13 bases. The CDR3 totals 16 residues. Germline V gene sequence: CDR1 SGHTA, CDR2 FQGTGA. With 5 bases clipped from V and 1 base from J, the junction kept 3 bases outside the gene matches.

J is TRBJ1-2 and V is TRBV6-1; no clear D. The CDR3 runs to 14 residues. V lost 2 bases, J lost 5 bases, and 12 bases lay in between. Germline values: CDR1 MNHNS, CDR2 SASEGT. CDR3: CASSESPLTYGYTF. The CDR3 DNA follows: TGTGCCAGCAGTGAAAGTCCGCTGACATATGGCTACACCTTC.

The chain recombines TRBV6-5 with TRBJ2-2; TRBD1 aligns across 7 bases. Germline V gene lookup returns CDR1 MNHEY and CDR2 SVGAGI. The V gene end was trimmed by 2 bases and the J gene end by 6 bases; junction bases not matched to a gene: 0. The CDR3 spans 13 residues. CDR3 coding DNA: TGTGCCAGCAGTTACGGACAGGCCGGGGAGCTGTTTTTT. Protein product: CASSYGQAGELFF.

This clonotype was observed a handful of times. The chain uses TRBV6-6 and TRBJ2-7; 12 bases are a match to TRBD2. This CDR3 contains 15 residues. CDR1 MNHNY and CDR2 SVGAGI come from the germline V gene (reference sequence). The V segment lost 5 bases and the J segment 2 bases; nucleotides outside the gene matches: 4. CDR3 sequence (DNA): TGTGCCAGCAGTCAACTAGCGGGAGGTGCCTACGAGCAGTACTTC. Its translation: CASSQLAGGAYEQYF.

This clonotype was recorded many times. The chain combines TRBV20-1 with TRBJ2-7, with TRBD1 as a possible D gene (6 bases). This CDR3 is 14 amino acids long. Germline CDR1 reads DFQATT; CDR2 reads SNEGSKA (reference sequence). V lost 0 bases to trimming and J lost 3 bases, with 12 bases between them. Here the CDR3 reads CSARDRQGFYEQYF. The CDR3 DNA reads as TGCAGTGCTAGAGATCGTCAGGGGTTCTACGAGCAGTACTTC.

The chain recombines TRBV29-1 with TRBJ1-2; 7 bases line up with TRBD1. The CDR3 consists of 12 residues. V dropped 7 bases and J dropped 5; count of bases not matched to a gene: 7. Per the germline V gene, CDR1 is SQVTM and CDR2 is ANQGSEA. CDR3 DNA: TGCAGCGGAGGGACAGCACCTTATGGCTACACCTTC. Translating it yields CSGGTAPYGYTF.

This clonotype was picked up many times. This rearrangement joins TRBV10-3 to TRBJ1-4; D may be TRBD1 (5 bases). Trimming pared 8 bases from V and 7 bases from J, leaving 8 bases between. There are 11 residues in the CDR3. Germline CDR1 ENHRY, CDR2 SYGVKD. The CDR3 loop is CAIGAPEKLFF. The CDR3 DNA sequence: TGTGCCATCGGGGCGCCTGAAAAACTGTTTTTT.

This chain uses TRBV12-3 or TRBV12-4 with TRBJ1-6; D gene ambiguous. The germline V and J ends were trimmed by 3 bases and 4 bases, with 16 bases remaining between them. The CDR3 covers 17 residues. DNA for the CDR3: TGTGCCAGCAGTTTTAATCGAGGGAACGGGTATAATTCACCCCTCCACTTT. Translation gives CASSFNRGNGYNSPLHF.

This clonotype has only a few counts. J is TRBJ1-2 and V is TRBV14; a weak D match, TRBD1 (5 bases). The germline CDR1 and CDR2 sequences are SGHDN and FVKESK. The CDR3 is made up of 14 amino acids. Trimming stripped 5 bases from V and 6 bases from J, with 16 bases between. The CDR3 sequence is CASSSRPGFNGYTF. The CDR3 nucleotides are TGTGCCAGCAGCTCTCGGCCAGGGTTTAATGGCTACACCTTC.

The chain joins TRBV9 to TRBJ1-3; the match to TRBD1 covers 10 bases. Looked up from germline, CDR1 is SGDLS and CDR2 is YYNGEE. V lost 2 bases to trimming and J lost 4 bases; unmatched junction nucleotides: 12. The CDR3 spans 18 residues. The CDR3 DNA reads TGTGCCAGCAGCGTGGGATGGACAGGGGGGAATATCGGAAACACCATATATTTT. It is translated as CASSVGWTGGNIGNTIYF.

On this clonotype: A much larger clone is a single base away; this may be a read error. The chain is built from TRBV29-1 and TRBJ2-2; possible D gene TRBD1, 5 bases. This CDR3 comprises 14 residues. CDR1 and CDR2 (germline): SQVTM, ANQGSEA. V was pared by 6 bases and J by 4 bases, with 15 bases between. Here the CDR3 reads CSVSPGMSTGELFF. CDR3 coding DNA: TGCAGCGTGTCCCCAGGGATGAGCACCGGGGAGCTGTTTTTT.

This clonotype was counted between two and nine times. The genes are TRBV7-2 and TRBJ1-2; the D is unclear. The CDR3 extends over 16 amino acids. Trimming left V 0 bases short and J 7 bases short, with 18 bases between. Germline CDR1 is SGHTA and CDR2 is FQGNSA. CDR3: CASSLAFAMPALGYTF. DNA for the CDR3: TGTGCCAGCAGCTTAGCGTTCGCCATGCCCGCTCTTGGCTACACCTTC.

This sequence joins TRBV10-1 and TRBJ2-7; D is ambiguous. Germline CDR1 is WNHNN and CDR2 is SYGVQD (reference sequence). V lost 7 bases to trimming and J lost 2 bases, with 12 bases between them. The CDR3 runs 13 residues. The DNA for the CDR3 is TGCGCCAGCATTACGGAATCGGCCTACGAGCAGTACTTC. It is translated as CASITESAYEQYF.

Notes on this clonotype: This may arise from a read error, as a much more abundant clone is one base away. The chain has TRBV2 and TRBJ1-1; a possible D gene is TRBD1 (5 bases). The CDR3 length is 13 residues. The germline V gene has CDR1 SNHLY and CDR2 FYNNEI. Trimming left V 7 bases short and J 0 bases short, with 9 bases between. As DNA, the CDR3 is TGTGCCAGCATTAGACAGTTGAACACTGAAGCTTTCTTT. Protein product: CASIRQLNTEAFF.

At least ten counts were recorded for this clonotype. The rearrangement uses TRBV7-2 and TRBJ1-3, with no clear D. V dropped 4 bases and J dropped 11 bases, with 9 bases sitting between them. The CDR3 runs to 11 residues. CDR1 and CDR2 (germline): SGHTA, FQGNSA. The CDR3 DNA reads as TGTGCCAGCAGCTCCCTCGGCCCCATATATTTT. Amino acid sequence: CASSSLGPIYF.

At least ten counts were recorded for this clonotype. The gene calls are TRBV7-2 and TRBJ2-5; D may be TRBD1 (6 bases). V lost 2 bases and J lost 2, with 9 bases in between. CDR1 is SGHTA and CDR2 is FQGNSA in the germline V gene. This CDR3 has 14 residues. The CDR3 DNA follows: TGTGCCAGCAGCTTATCAGGACAGCAAGAGACCCAGTACTTC. Encoded protein: CASSLSGQQETQYF.

In this sample, this clonotype turned up many times. The rearrangement joins TRBV9 to TRBJ1-1; D unclear. Trimming pared 0 bases from V and 2 bases from J, leaving 5 bases between. Germline V gene lookup returns CDR1 SGDLS and CDR2 YYNGEE. This CDR3 is built from 13 residues. CDR3 DNA sequence: TGTGCCAGCAGCGTAGGGTCCAACACTGAAGCTTTCTTT. This codes for CASSVGSNTEAFF.

The sample holds a few counts of this clonotype. This chain joins TRBV11-2 and TRBJ1-4, with TRBD1 matching 7 bases. CDR1 SGHAT and CDR2 FQNNGV come from the germline V gene. The CDR3 length is 16 residues. V lost 5 bases to trimming and J lost 14 bases; unmatched junction nucleotides: 20. The CDR3 here is CASSPRGGPGGETLFF. In nucleotides, the CDR3 is TGTGCCAGCAGCCCACGAGGGGGCCCAGGCGGGGAAACCCTGTTTTTT.

As concerns this clonotype: A read error may produce the germline difference seen at one junction end. This sequence joins TRBV10-3 and TRBJ2-2; D not resolved. Germline V lookup: CDR1 ENHRY, CDR2 SYGVKD. This CDR3 is built from 12 residues. CDR3 sequence (DNA): TGTGCCATCAGTGGGAACATCGGGGAGCTGTTTTTT. Its translation is CAISGNIGELFF.

V usage is TRBV6-5 and J usage is TRBJ1-2, with 12 bases lining up with TRBD1. With 2 bases clipped from V and 0 bases from J, the junction kept 4 bases outside the gene matches. The CDR3 has 17 amino acids. The V gene's germline CDR1 is MNHEY and CDR2 SVGAGI. The CDR3 coding sequence is TGTGCCAGCAGTTACACGGGACAGGGGGCCACTAACTATGGCTACACCTTC. Translating gives CASSYTGQGATNYGYTF.

There are many counts of this clonotype. The chain recombines TRBV7-9 with TRBJ1-6; the D is unclear. V shed 1 base and J shed 7 bases, with 8 bases lying between them. The CDR3 extends over 14 amino acids. Germline CDR1 reads SEHNR; CDR2 reads FQNEAQ (reference sequence). The CDR3 region is CASSLDTANSPLHF. For the CDR3, the DNA is TGTGCCAGCAGCTTAGACACAGCAAATTCACCCCTCCACTTT.